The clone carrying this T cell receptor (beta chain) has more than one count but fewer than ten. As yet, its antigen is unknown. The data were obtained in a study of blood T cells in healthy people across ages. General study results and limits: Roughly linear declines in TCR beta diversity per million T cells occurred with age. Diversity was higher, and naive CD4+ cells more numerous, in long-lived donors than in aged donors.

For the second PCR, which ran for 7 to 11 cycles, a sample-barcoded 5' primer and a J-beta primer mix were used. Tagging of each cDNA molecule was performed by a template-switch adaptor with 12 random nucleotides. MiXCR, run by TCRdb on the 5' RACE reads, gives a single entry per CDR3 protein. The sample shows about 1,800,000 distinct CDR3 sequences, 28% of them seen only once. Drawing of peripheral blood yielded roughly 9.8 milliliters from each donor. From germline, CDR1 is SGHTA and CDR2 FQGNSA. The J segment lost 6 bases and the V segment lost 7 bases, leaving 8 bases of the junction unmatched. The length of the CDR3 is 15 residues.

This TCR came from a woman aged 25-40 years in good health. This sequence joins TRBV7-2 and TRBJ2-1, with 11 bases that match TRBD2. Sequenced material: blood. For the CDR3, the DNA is TGTGCCAGCACGTTAGCGGGAGGGCTCAGCAATGAGCAGTTCTTC. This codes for CASTLAGGLSNEQFF. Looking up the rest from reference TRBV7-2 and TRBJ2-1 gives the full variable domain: GAGVSQSPSNKVTEKGKDVELRCDPISGHTALYWYRQSLGQGLEFLIYFQGNSAPDKSGLPSDRFSAERTGGSVSTLTIQRTQQEDSAVYLCASTLAGGLSNEQFFGPGTRLTVL.